The subject of this entry is one T cell receptor beta chain. Its specificity is unknown. The data are from a study of immune aging and cytomegalovirus after organ transplant. The study's findings and limits: The seven largest clones (around 2,000 cells) gained aged and TEMRA cells.

Libraries came from microwell single-cell capture using BD Rhapsody targeted mRNA and AbSeq reagents. TCRdb redid the calling of the single-cell sequencing reads with MiXCR, one entry per CDR3 protein. The data show fewer than 25,000 distinct CDR3 sequences, about a third seen once. In germline, CDR1 is MNHNS, CDR2 SASEGT. The CDR3 loop spans 13 amino acids. Losses at the gene ends were 7 bases for V and 10 bases for J; bases not matched to a gene: 11. Time point indicated: five sample-tagged time points from pre-transplant (day -1) to day 368 post-transplant, pooled. Cells received a roughly 11-hour CMV IE-1 overlapping peptide stimulation. Pooled, sample-tagged time points were stained with oligo-conjugated anti-CD45RA. Sorted cells were CMV-responsive CD8+CD137+ and CD4+CD154+ T cells.

The material sequenced was CMV peptide-activated CD4+ and CD8+ T cells sorted from blood, taken at five time points, pooled. Subset given: sorted CD8+CD137+ and CD4+CD154+ T cells after 11 to 13 h CMV IE-1 peptide stimulation. This chain connects TRBV6-1 to TRBJ2-3, with 7 nucleotides matching TRBD2. The TCR was taken from a female donor who had a heart transplant and CMV viremia. CDR3 bases: TGTGCCAGCACCGGCGGGAGTCCCGATGCGCAGTATTTT. It encodes CASTGGSPDAQYF.